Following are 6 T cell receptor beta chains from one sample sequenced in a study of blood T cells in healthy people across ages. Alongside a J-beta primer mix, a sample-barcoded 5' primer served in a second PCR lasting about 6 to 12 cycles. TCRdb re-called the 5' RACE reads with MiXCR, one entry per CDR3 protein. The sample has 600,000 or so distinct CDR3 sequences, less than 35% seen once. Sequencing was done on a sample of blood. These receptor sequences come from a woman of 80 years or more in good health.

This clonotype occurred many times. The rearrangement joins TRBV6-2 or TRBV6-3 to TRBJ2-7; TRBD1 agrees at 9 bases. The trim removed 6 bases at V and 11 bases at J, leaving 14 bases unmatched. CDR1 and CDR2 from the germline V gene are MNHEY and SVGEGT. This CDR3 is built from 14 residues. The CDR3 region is CASRPGTGSRMKYF. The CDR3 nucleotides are TGTGCCAGCAGACCCGGGACAGGGAGCCGGATGAAGTACTTC.

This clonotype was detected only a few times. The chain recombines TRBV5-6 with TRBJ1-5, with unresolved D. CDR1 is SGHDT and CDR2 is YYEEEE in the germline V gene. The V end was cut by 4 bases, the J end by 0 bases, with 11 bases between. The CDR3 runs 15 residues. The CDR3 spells CASSPGRLSNQPQHF. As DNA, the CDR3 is TGTGCCAGCAGCCCCGGGCGACTTAGCAATCAGCCCCAGCATTTT.

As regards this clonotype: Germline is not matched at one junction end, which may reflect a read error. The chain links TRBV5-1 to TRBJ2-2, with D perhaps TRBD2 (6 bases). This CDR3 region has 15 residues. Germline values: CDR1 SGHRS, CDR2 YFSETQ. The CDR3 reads CASSLVSPDTGGLFF. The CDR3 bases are TGCGCCAGCAGCTTGGTCAGTCCCGACACCGGGGGGCTGTTTTTT.

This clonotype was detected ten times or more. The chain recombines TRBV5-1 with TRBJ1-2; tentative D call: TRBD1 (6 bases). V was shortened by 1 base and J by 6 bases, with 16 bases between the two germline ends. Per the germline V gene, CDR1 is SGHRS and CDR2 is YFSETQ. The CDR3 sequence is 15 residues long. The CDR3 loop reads CASSLRGGATDGYTF. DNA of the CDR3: TGCGCCAGCAGCTTGCGCGGGGGCGCCACCGATGGCTACACCTTC.

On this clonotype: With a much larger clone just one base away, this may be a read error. The CDR3 protein is CASSVNRGQGYDEQFF. The CDR3 DNA reads TGTGCCAGCAGCGTAAATCGAGGGCAGGGATACGATGAGCAGTTCTTC. The chain recombines TRBV9 with TRBJ2-1; D might be TRBD1 or TRBD2, each matching 5 bases. This CDR3 has 16 amino acids. Trimming took off 1 base at V and 8 bases at J, with 19 bases between the two ends. Per germline, CDR1 SGDLS and CDR2 YYNGEE.

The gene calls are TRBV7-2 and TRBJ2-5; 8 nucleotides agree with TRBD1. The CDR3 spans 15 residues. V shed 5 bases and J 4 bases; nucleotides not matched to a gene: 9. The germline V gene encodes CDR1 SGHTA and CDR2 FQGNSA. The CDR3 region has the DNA TGTGCCAGCAGCGCCCGACAGGGGAATGGAGAGACCCAGTACTTC. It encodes CASSARQGNGETQYF.